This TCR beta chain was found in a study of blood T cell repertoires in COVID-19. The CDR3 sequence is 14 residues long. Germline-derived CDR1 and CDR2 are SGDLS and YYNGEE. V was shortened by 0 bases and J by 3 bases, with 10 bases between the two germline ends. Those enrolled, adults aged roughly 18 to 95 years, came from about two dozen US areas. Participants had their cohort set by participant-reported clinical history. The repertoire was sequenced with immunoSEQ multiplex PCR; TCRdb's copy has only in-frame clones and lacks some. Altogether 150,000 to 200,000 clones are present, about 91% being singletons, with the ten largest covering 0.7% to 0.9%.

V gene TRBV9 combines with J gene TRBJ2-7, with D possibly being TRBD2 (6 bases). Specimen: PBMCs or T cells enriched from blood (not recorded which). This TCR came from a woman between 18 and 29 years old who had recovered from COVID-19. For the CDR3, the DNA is TGTGCCAGCAGCGTAGCTATGCGGGGCTACGAGCAGTACTTC. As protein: CASSVAMRGYEQYF. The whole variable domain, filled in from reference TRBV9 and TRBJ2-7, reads DSGVTQTPKHLITATGQRVTLRCSPRSGDLSVYWYQQSLDQGLQFLIQYYNGEERAKGNILERFSAQQFPDLHSELNLSSLELGDSALYFCASSVAMRGYEQYFGPGTRLTVT.